The next 16 T cell receptor beta chains were all read from a single sample in a study of molecular identifiers for immune sequencing clone quantification. TCRdb fed the PCR reads into MiXCR, producing one record per CDR3 protein. This repertoire shows 10,000 to 12,000 distinct CDR3 sequences, about a fifth found once; its top ten account for roughly 1.5%. Source material: naive CD8+ T cells from blood, with Jurkat cell RNA spiked in. Documented subset: FACS-sorted CD8+CD4-CCR7+CD45RA+ naive T cells. The receptors come from a human donor in good health. Some libraries in this study had Jurkat cell RNA spiked in.

With respect to this clonotype: A much larger clone differs by one base, so this may be a read error. The CDR3 DNA is TGTGCCAGCAGCCTCGTACCGGGAGACGCCCGGACCAAGTACTTC. Translating gives CASSLVPGDARTKYF. The rearrangement uses TRBV6-2 or TRBV6-3 and TRBJ2-5, with TRBD2 as a possible D gene (6 bases). Germline V gene lookup returns CDR1 MNHEY and CDR2 SVGEGT. CDR3 size: 15 residues.

This clonotype appeared many times. CDR3 nucleotide sequence: TGTGCCAGCAGTCGGGTTCTCAACACCGGGGAGCTGTTTTTT. It specifies CASSRVLNTGELFF. The chain joins TRBV12-3 or TRBV12-4 to TRBJ2-2, with D unresolved. The CDR3 is made up of 14 amino acids. Deletions cut 5 bases from V and 2 bases from J, with 9 bases between.

This clonotype counts as medium-sized (0.01 to 0.1%). The rearrangement uses TRBV14 and TRBJ2-1; 12 nucleotides line up with TRBD2. Germline CDR1 reads SGHDN; CDR2 reads FVKESK. This CDR3 has 15 residues. V lost 4 bases to trimming and J lost 10 bases; unmatched junction nucleotides: 8. The CDR3 is CASSPQTSGRIEQFF. CDR3 bases: TGTGCCAGCAGCCCCCAGACTAGCGGGAGAATCGAGCAGTTCTTC.

In this sample, this clonotype turned up many times. The chain combines TRBV13 with TRBJ1-1; D unresolved. Looked up from germline, CDR1 is PRHDT and CDR2 is FYEKMQ (reference sequence). This CDR3 region has 15 residues. V was cut by 5 bases and J by 6 bases, with 19 bases left in between. CDR3 DNA: TGTGCCAGCAGCCAGGCTTTGGTAGTTATGCCTGAAGCTTTCTTT. Amino acids: CASSQALVVMPEAFF.

Of note for this clonotype: The junction does not match germline at one end; this may be a read error. V gene TRBV11-2 combines with J gene TRBJ2-3; the D gene is possibly TRBD1 (6 bases). This CDR3 is built from 14 residues. Germline V CDR1 and CDR2: SGHAT, FQNNGV. The CDR3 nucleotides are TGTGGCAGCAGGGTAGGACAGAGCACAGATACGCAGGATTTT. This translates into CGSRVGQSTDTQDF.

This clonotype is termed medium-sized. The J gene is TRBJ1-5, the V gene TRBV6-1; D unresolved. V shed 5 bases and J shed 7 bases, with 9 bases lying between them. The CDR3 is 12 residues long. CDR1 is MNHNS and CDR2 is SASEGT in the germline V gene. The CDR3 is CASSSGVQPQHF. The CDR3 coding sequence is TGTGCCAGCAGTTCCGGGGTCCAGCCCCAGCATTTT.

The count of this clonotype is one. This may be a read error: a much more frequent sequence differs by one nucleotide. The chain recombines TRBV7-9 with TRBJ2-7, with D possibly matching TRBD2 (5 bases). Trimming pared 5 bases from V and 2 bases from J, leaving 19 bases between. CDR1 is SEHNR, CDR2 FQNEAQ, per germline (reference sequence). The CDR3 consists of 16 residues. CDR3 in DNA: TGTGCCAGCAGCCACCGGGAAATCAGTCGTGCCTACGAGCAGTACTTC. It yields the protein CASSHREISRAYEQYF.

Worth noting for this clonotype: A junction boundary mismatches the germline segment, possibly from a read error. This rearrangement joins TRBV5-5 to TRBJ2-3; tentative D call: TRBD1 (5 bases). CDR1 and CDR2 (germline): SGHKS, YYEKEE (reference sequence). This CDR3 spans 14 amino acids. The CDR3 protein is CARSFRGSTDTPYF. CDR3 nucleotides: TGTGCCCGCAGCTTTAGGGGCAGCACAGATACGCCGTATTTT.

As to this clonotype: Relative to the germline gene, one junction end is altered; a read error may explain this. J is TRBJ2-1 and V is TRBV7-2; TRBD2 is a possible D gene (6 bases). Per germline, CDR1 SGHTA and CDR2 FQGNSA. This CDR3 has 16 amino acids. As DNA, the CDR3 is TGTGCCGGCAGCTTAGCGGTTCAGGCCTTCTACAATGAGCAGTTCTTC. Translation gives CAGSLAVQAFYNEQFF.

The table lists this clonotype with a few counts. A much more abundant neighbour one base away suggests this may be a read error. This chain connects TRBV7-9 to TRBJ1-5; no reliable D call. The CDR3 runs 14 residues. Germline CDR1 is SEHNR and CDR2 is FQNEAQ (reference sequence). The V gene lost 5 bases and the J gene lost 3 bases, with 11 bases spanning the gap. For the CDR3, the DNA is TGTGCCAGCAGCCTAAGACACTCCAATCAGCCCCAGCATTTT. It is translated as CASSLRHSNQPQHF.

The chain couples TRBV7-9 to TRBJ2-1; 8 bases are a match to TRBD2. V trimming: 6 bases; J trimming: 0 bases; junction bases outside the gene matches: 4. CDR3 length: 15 amino acids. Germline assignment: CDR1 SEHNR and CDR2 FQNEAQ (reference sequence). CDR3: CASRQSGSSYNEQFF. CDR3 bases: TGTGCCAGCAGGCAAAGCGGGAGCTCCTACAATGAGCAGTTCTTC.

This clonotype was detected ten times or more. J is TRBJ2-7 and V is TRBV19; D tentatively reads TRBD1 or TRBD2 (5 bases each). The V end was cut by 0 bases, the J end by 3 bases, with 12 bases between. The CDR3 is 15 residues long. In germline, CDR1 is LNHDA, CDR2 SQIVND (reference sequence). The CDR3 loop is CASSIEPGTIYEQYF. CDR3 DNA: TGTGCCAGTAGTATAGAGCCCGGGACGATCTACGAGCAGTACTTC.

V and J are TRBV20-1 and TRBJ2-7, with 7 nucleotides matching TRBD1. The CDR3 is 17 residues long. Germline trimming cut 0 bases from V and 0 bases from J; bases unmatched to any gene: 11. Germline V gives CDR1 DFQATT, CDR2 SNEGSKA (reference sequence). This chain's CDR3 is CSAREGFDRASSYEQYF. CDR3 DNA sequence: TGCAGTGCTAGAGAAGGGTTCGACAGGGCGAGCTCCTACGAGCAGTACTTC.

In this sample, this clonotype turned up a few times. The chain links TRBV27 to TRBJ2-1, with D perhaps matching TRBD1 (5 bases). The CDR3 totals 12 residues. Looked up from germline, CDR1 is MNHEY and CDR2 is SMNVEV (reference sequence). V was cut by 5 bases and J by 9 bases, with 11 bases left in between. The CDR3 nucleotides read TGTGCCAGCAGTCCTCGGACATTTGAGCAGTTCTTC. It codes for CASSPRTFEQFF.

Comment on this clonotype: Since a much larger clone is just one base distant, this may be a read error. The chain is built from TRBV6-1 and TRBJ1-5; D remains ambiguous. CDR3 length: 19 residues. Germline V gene sequence: CDR1 MNHNS, CDR2 SASEGT. The CDR3 DNA follows: TGTTCCAGCAGTGAGGTAGTGGTGAGGGCGAACTCGGCTAATCAGCCCCAGCATTTT. It yields the protein CSSSEVVVRANSANQPQHF.

The gene calls are TRBV5-1 and TRBJ1-2; the match to TRBD1 covers 7 bases. Trimming at V came to 5 bases and at J to 0 bases, leaving 7 bases not matched to a gene. CDR1 is SGHRS, CDR2 YFSETQ, per germline. The CDR3 is 15 amino acids. The CDR3 loop is CASRPDRAANYGYTF. Written as DNA, the CDR3 is TGCGCCAGCAGACCCGACAGGGCGGCTAACTATGGCTACACCTTC.